The clone carrying this T cell receptor (beta chain) showed up just a few times. Treatment here: oral pan-JAK inhibitor, 5-10 mg twice daily. Investigators sorted PBMCs to obtain both CD4+ and CD8+ T cells. This record comes from a study of CD8+ T cells in alopecia areata. The V gene end was trimmed by 5 bases and the J gene end by 3 bases; junction bases not matched to a gene: 7. CDR3 length: 14 amino acids. Germline V gene sequence: CDR1 GTSNPN, CDR2 SVGIG (reference sequence). RNA was isolated and reverse transcribed to cDNA, the sequencing template. Some clones are missing from TCRdb's copy, which holds only in-frame ones; the method was immunoSEQ multiplex PCR. The data hold over 150,000 clones, with less than 70% observed a single time.

V is TRBV30 and J is TRBJ2-7, with TRBD1 matching 10 bases. This receptor was obtained from a human donor with alopecia areata. The starting material was CD4+ T cells sorted from blood, obtained at week 24, from a patient treated with tofacitinib. CDR3 in DNA: TGTGCCTGGGCCACCGGGACAGGGGACTACGAGCAGTACTTC. This translates into CAWATGTGDYEQYF. The full variable domain, completed using reference TRBV30 and TRBJ2-7, is SQTIHQWPATLVQPVGSPLSLECTVEGTSNPNLYWYRQAAGRGLQLLFYSVGIGQISSEVPQNLSASRPQDRQFILSSKKLLLSDSGFYLCAWATGTGDYEQYFGPGTRLTVT.